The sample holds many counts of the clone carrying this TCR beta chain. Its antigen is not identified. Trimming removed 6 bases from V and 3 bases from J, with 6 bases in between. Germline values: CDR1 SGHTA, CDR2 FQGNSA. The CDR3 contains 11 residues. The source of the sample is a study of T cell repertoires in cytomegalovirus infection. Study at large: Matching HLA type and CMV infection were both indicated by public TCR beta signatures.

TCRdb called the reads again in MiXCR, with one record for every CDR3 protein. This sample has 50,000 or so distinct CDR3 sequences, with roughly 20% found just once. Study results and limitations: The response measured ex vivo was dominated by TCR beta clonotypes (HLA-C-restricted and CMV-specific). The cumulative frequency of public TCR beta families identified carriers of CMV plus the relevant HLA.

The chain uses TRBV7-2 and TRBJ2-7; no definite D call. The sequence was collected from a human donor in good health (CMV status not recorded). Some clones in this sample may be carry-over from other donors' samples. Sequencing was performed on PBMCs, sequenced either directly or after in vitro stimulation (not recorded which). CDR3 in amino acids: CASRPSYEQYF. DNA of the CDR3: TGTGCCAGCAGGCCCAGCTACGAGCAGTACTTC.